This TCR beta chain is from a study of identical twins. V dropped 10 bases and J dropped 4 bases, with 14 bases sitting between them. This CDR3 spans 12 amino acids. The germline CDR1 and CDR2 sequences are ENHRY and SYGVKD. TCRdb independently ran MiXCR on the 5' RACE reads; one entry per CDR3 protein. The table records 550,000 to 700,000 distinct CDR3 sequences, approximately 21% of them present only once. These data also featured in a second study, about T cells expressing NK-cell markers. That paper states: In several experiments, sorting was restricted to alpha-beta TCR T cells by an anti-gamma-delta TCR antibody.

The sample consisted of PBMCs. The sequence came from a woman between 18 and 29 years old in good health. This chain links TRBV10-3 with TRBJ2-7; TRBD1 is a possible D gene (6 bases). Here the CDR3 reads CATTGQRYEQYF. The CDR3 nucleotides read TGTGCCACCACGGGACAAAGATACGAGCAGTACTTC.